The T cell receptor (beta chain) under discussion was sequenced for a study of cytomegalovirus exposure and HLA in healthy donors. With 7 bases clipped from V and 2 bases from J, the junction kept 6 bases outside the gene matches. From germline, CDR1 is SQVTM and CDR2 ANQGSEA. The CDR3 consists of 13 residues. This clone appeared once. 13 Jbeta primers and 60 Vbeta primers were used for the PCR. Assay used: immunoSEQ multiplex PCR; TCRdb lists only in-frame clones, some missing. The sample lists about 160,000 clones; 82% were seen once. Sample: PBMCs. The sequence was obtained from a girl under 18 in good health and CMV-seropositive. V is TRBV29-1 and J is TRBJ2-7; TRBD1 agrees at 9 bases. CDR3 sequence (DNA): TGCAGCGCCTCAGGGACAGGGACCTACGAGCAGTACTTC. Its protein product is CSASGTGTYEQYF.